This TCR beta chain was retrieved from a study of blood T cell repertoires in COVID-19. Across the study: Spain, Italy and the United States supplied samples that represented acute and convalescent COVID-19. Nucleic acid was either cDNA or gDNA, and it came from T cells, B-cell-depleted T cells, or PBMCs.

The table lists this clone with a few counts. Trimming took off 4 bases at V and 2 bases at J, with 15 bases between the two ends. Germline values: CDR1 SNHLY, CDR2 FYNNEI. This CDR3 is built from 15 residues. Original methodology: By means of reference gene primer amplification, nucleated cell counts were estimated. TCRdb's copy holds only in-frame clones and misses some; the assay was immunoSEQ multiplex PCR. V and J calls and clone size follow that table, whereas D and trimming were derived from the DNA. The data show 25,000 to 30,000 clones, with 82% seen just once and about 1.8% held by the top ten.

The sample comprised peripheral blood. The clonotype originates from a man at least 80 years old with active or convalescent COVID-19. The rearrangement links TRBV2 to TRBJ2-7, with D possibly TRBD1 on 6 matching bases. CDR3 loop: CASSVWAGATYEQYF. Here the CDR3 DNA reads TGTGCCAGCAGTGTCTGGGCAGGGGCTACCTACGAGCAGTACTTC. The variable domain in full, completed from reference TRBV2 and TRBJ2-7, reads EPEVTQTPSHQVTQMGQEVILRCVPISNHLYFYWYRQILGQKVEFLVSFYNNEISEKSEIFDDQFSVERPDGSNFTLKIRSTKLEDSAMYFCASSVWAGATYEQYFGPGTRLTVT.